These 8 T cell receptor beta chains originate from one sample sequenced in a study of shared clonotypes between healthy human individuals (dated by TCRdb to 2018 to 2020). Preparation of the library involved the immunoSEQ multiplex PCR assay. The table comes from immuneACCESS by way of TCRdb, which keeps in-frame sequences with V and J called. Part of the clones is missing from these tables; in studies checked, under half for an unresolved V gene and the rest for unknown reasons. The sample profile shows about 2.3 million clones; about 90% of them were found once. The ten largest account for about 0.41% of the sample. Input material: naive CD4+ T cells from PBMCs. The cell subset or site label, read with the paper, signifies: CD45RA+ positively selected. The receptor set was obtained from a man aged 18 to 29 in good health. Some clones in this sample may be carry-over from other donors' samples.

V is TRBV5-1 and J is TRBJ2-2; a weak D match, TRBD2 (5 bases). Trimming stripped 4 bases from V and 7 bases from J, with 8 bases between. Looked up from germline, CDR1 is SGHRS and CDR2 is YFSETQ. The CDR3 has 12 amino acids. The CDR3 DNA sequence: TGCGCCAGCAGCAAGGACTTCGGGGAGCTGTTTTTT. Translated: CASSKDFGELFF.

The rearrangement links TRBV5-1 to TRBJ2-5; 12 nucleotides align to TRBD2. This CDR3 has 16 amino acids. The germline gives CDR1 SGHRS, CDR2 YFSETQ. Trimming cost V 0 bases and J 3 bases; bases outside gene matches: 3. CDR3 in amino acids: CASSLDLAGGKETQYF. Here the CDR3 DNA reads TGCGCCAGCAGCTTGGACCTAGCGGGAGGGAAAGAGACCCAGTACTTC.

The gene calls are TRBV7-3 and TRBJ2-2; D is perhaps TRBD1 or TRBD2 (5 bases each). The CDR3 extends over 15 amino acids. V was pared by 5 bases and J by 0 bases, with 10 bases between. From germline, CDR1 is SGHTA and CDR2 FQGTGA. CDR3: CASSTGTTNTGELFF. CDR3 in DNA: TGTGCCAGCAGCACCGGGACCACGAACACCGGGGAGCTGTTTTTT.

This chain joins TRBV5-1 and TRBJ2-5; D is unresolved. CDR3 length: 15 amino acids. The V end lost 4 bases, the J end lost 3 bases, and 16 bases lay between the germline ends. Germline lookup yields CDR1 SGHRS and CDR2 YFSETQ. As DNA, the CDR3 is TGCGCCAGCAGCCTAGAATCCCCAGTTAAAGAGACCCAGTACTTC. Translating gives CASSLESPVKETQYF.

This clone was detected only a few times. The V gene is TRBV5-4, the J gene TRBJ1-5, with TRBD1 matching over 8 bases. Germline CDR1 reads SGHNT; CDR2 reads YYREEE (reference sequence). The trim removed 4 bases at V and 4 bases at J, leaving 4 bases unmatched. The CDR3 contains 14 residues. This CDR3 reads CASSDRDRNQPQHF. CDR3 nucleotide sequence: TGTGCCAGCAGCGACCGGGACAGGAATCAGCCCCAGCATTTT.

This chain's CDR3 is CASSGGPDYGYTF. The CDR3 region has the DNA TGTGCCAGCAGTGGCGGGCCCGATTACGGCTACACCTTC. This chain uses TRBV2 with TRBJ1-2; D gene unclear. This CDR3 contains 13 residues. From germline, CDR1 is SNHLY and CDR2 FYNNEI. The V and J ends lost 4 bases and 8 bases respectively, with 14 bases between them.

This clone was found once. This chain connects TRBV7-2 to TRBJ2-3, with D possibly TRBD1 on 6 matching bases. The CDR3 runs 13 residues. V was pared by 5 bases and J by 5 bases, with 11 bases between. Per germline, CDR1 SGHTA and CDR2 FQGNSA. This CDR3 reads CASSREGGDTQYF. CDR3 DNA sequence: TGTGCCAGCAGCAGAGAAGGGGGAGATACGCAGTATTTT.

The chain uses TRBV18 and TRBJ2-2; D perhaps matches TRBD2 (5 bases). V dropped 4 bases and J dropped 4 bases, with 13 bases sitting between them. The germline V gene encodes CDR1 KGHSH and CDR2 LQKENI. The length of the CDR3 is 15 residues. Here the CDR3 reads CASSLGIQITGELFF. CDR3 coding DNA: TGTGCCAGCTCACTCGGGATACAGATCACCGGGGAGCTGTTTTTT.